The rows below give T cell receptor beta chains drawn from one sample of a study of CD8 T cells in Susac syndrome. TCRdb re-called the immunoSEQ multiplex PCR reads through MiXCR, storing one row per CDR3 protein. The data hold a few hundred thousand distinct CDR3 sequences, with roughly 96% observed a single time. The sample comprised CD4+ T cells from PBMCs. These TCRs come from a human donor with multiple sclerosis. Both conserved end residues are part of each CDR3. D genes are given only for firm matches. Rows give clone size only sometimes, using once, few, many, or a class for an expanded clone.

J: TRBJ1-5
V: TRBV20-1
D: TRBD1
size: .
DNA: TGCAGTGCTAGAGATCTGGGACAGGGCACTCAGCCCCAGCATTTT
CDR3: CSARDLGQGTQPQHF

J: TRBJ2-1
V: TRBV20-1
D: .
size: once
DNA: TGCAGTGCTAGATGGCTAAACAATGAGCAGTTCTTC
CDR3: CSARWLNNEQFF

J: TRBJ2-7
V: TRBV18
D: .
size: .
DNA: TGTGCCAGCTCACCCGGGACAGTAGGAGGGTACGAGCAGTACTTC
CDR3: CASSPGTVGGYEQYF

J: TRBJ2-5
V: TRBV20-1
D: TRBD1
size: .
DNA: TGCAGTGCTAAACGGACAGGGCAAGAGACCCAGTACTTC
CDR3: CSAKRTGQETQYF

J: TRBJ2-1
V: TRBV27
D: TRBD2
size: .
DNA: TGTGCCAGCTCCGGGTTAGCGGGAGGGTATGAGCAGTTCTTC
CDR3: CASSGLAGGYEQFF

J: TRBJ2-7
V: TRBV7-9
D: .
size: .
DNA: TGTGCCAGCAGTCCAAACCCTGCCCCCCCCTACGAGCAGTACTTC
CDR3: CASSPNPAPPYEQYF

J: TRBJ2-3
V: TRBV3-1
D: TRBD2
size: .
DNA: TGTGCCAGCAGCCAAGGTTGGATGGGCGGGAGGAGGCCAGATACGCAGTATTTT
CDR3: CASSQGWMGGRRPDTQYF

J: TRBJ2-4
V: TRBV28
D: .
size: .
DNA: TGTGCCAGCAGCGGCGGGTACATTCAGTACTTC
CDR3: CASSGGYIQYF

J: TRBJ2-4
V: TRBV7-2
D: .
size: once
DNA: TGTGCCAGCAGCTTATTGTTTTCGGGAAACATTCAGTACTTC
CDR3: CASSLLFSGNIQYF

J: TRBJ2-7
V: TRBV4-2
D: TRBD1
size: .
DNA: TGTGCCAGCAGCCAAGGATCGGACAGGGGCGAGCAGTACTTC
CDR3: CASSQGSDRGEQYF

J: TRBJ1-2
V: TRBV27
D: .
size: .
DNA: TGTGCCAGCAGGAGTTTGGGGACGGCGGACTATGGCTACACCTTC
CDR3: CASRSLGTADYGYTF

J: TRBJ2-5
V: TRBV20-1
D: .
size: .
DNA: TGCAGTGCTAGCACGGACGCAGAGACCCAGTACTTC
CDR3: CSASTDAETQYF

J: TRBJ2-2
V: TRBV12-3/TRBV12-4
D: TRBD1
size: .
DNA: TGTGCCAGCAGGCAACAGGGGGCGGACGGGGAGCTGTTTTTT
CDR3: CASRQQGADGELFF

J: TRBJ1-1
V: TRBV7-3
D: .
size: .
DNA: TGTGCCAGCAGCTACAAAGGAGGGGGATCGGCCGAAGCTTTCTTT
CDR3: CASSYKGGGSAEAFF

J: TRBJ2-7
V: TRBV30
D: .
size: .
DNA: TGTGCCTGCCTCGGACATCTTAGCTCCTACGAGCAGTACTTC
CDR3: CACLGHLSSYEQYF

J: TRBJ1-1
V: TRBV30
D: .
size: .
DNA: TGTGCCTGGAGTACGGGGCAGAACACTGAAGCTTTCTTT
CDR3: CAWSTGQNTEAFF

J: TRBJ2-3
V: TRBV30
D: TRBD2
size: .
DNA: TGTGCCTGGAGCGGGGGGAGCGGGCGCACAGATACGCAGTATTTT
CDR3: CAWSGGSGRTDTQYF

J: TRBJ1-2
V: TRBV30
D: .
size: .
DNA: TGTGCCTGGAATCTACGGGACGCTGGCTACACCTTC
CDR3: CAWNLRDAGYTF

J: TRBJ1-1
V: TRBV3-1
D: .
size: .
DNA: TGTGCCAGCAGCCGGGGTGCACTGACGGAAGCTTTCTTT
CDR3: CASSRGALTEAFF

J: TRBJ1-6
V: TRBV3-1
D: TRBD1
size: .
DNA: TGTGCCAGCAGCCAAGGCGCGGGAGCAGGGGGGAATTCACCCCTCCACTTT
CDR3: CASSQGAGAGGNSPLHF

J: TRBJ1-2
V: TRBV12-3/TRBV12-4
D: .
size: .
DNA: TGTGCCAGCAGTTTAGGGGTGGGGGAAGGCTACACCTTC
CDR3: CASSLGVGEGYTF

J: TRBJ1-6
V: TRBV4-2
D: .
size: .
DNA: TGTGCCAGCAGCCAAGACACCCAGACTCGTTCACCCCTCCACTTT
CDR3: CASSQDTQTRSPLHF

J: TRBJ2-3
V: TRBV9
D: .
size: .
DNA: TGTGCCAGTGGTTTAGAGCGTTCATTCACAGATACGCAGTATTTT
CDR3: CASGLERSFTDTQYF

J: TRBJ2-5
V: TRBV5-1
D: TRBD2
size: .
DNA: TGCGCCAGCAGTTCTAGCGGGAGGGCGTGGGAGACCCAGTACTTC
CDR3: CASSSSGRAWETQYF

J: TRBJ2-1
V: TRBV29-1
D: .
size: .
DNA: TGCAGCGTTGAATTCGGAGGCAGGAATGAGCAGTTCTTC
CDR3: CSVEFGGRNEQFF

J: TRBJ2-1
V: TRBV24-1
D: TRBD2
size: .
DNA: TGTGCCACCAGTGATTCAGGGACTAGCGGGAGGGCCTTGGTTAATGAGCAGTTCTTC
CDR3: CATSDSGTSGRALVNEQFF

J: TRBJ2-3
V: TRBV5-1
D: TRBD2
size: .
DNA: TGCGCCAGCAGCTTGGAGCGGGGAGGGACAGATACGCAGTATTTT
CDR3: CASSLERGGTDTQYF

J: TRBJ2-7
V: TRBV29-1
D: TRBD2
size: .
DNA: TGCAGCGTTGGGGGACTAGCGGGCCCTTCCTACGAGCAGTACTTC
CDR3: CSVGGLAGPSYEQYF

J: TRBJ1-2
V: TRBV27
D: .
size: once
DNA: TGTGCCAGCAGTTTAGGGGGGCGGGGGACTGGCTACACCTTC
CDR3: CASSLGGRGTGYTF

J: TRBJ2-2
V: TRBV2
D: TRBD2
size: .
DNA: TGTGCCAGCAGTGAACCAACTAGCGGGAGTGCCGGGGAGCTGTTTTTT
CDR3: CASSEPTSGSAGELFF

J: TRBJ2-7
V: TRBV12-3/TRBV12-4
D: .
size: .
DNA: TGTGCCAGCAGCCACGGCTACGAGCAGTACTTC
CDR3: CASSHGYEQYF